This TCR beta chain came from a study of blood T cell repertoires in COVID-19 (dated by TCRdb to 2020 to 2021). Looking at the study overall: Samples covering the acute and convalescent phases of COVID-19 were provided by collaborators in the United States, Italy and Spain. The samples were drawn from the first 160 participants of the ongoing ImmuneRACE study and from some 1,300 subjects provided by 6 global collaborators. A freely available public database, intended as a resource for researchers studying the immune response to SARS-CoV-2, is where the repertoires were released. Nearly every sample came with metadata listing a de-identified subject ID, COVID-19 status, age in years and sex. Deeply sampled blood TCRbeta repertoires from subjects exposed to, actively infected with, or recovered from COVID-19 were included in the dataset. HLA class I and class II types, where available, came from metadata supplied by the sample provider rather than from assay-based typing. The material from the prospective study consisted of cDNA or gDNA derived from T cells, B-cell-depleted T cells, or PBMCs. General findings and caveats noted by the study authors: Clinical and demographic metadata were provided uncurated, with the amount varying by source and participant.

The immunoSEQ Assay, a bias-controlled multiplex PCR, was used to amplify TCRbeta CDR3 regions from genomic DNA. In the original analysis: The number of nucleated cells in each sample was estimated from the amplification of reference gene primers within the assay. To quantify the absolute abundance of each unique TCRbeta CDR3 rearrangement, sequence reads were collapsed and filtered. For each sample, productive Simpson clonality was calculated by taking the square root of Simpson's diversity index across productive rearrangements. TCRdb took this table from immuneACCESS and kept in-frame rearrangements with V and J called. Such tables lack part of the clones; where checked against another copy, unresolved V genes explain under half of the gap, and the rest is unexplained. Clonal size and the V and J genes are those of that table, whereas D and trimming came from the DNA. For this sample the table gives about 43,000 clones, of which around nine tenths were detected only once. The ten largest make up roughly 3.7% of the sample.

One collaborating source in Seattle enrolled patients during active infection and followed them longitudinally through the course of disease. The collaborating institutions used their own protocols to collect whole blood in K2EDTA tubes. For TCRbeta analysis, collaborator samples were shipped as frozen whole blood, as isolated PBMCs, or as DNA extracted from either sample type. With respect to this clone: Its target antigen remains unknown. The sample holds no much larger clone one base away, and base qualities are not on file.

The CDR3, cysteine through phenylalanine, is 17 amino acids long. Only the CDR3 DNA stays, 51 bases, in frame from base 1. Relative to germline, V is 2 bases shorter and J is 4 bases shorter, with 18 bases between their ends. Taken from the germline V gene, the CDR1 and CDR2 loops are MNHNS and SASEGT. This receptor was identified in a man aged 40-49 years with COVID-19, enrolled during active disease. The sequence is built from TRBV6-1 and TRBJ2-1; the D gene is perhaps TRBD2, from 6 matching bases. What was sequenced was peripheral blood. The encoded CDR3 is CASSELVEGEGYNEQFF. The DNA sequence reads TGTGCCAGCAGTGAATTGGTGGAGGGAGAAGGGTACAATGAGCAGTTCTTC.